These T cell receptor beta chains were read from a single sample in a study of cytomegalovirus exposure and HLA in healthy donors. Libraries were prepared by immunoSEQ multiplex PCR; TCRdb keeps only in-frame clonotypes and omits some of them. This sample carries over 100,000 clones, roughly a tenth of them seen once, and the ten largest clones take under 6.5%. The sample taken for sequencing was PBMCs. These receptors all come from a man aged 35-49 years in good health and CMV-seropositive. CDR3s include the opening cysteine and the closing phenylalanine or tryptophan. D genes are given only for firm matches. Size values are once, few and many counts, or a class for expanded clones, and some rows have none.

D	V	size	J	DNA	CDR3
-	TRBV28	-	TRBJ2-7	TGTGCCAGCAGTTTATTGCAGGGCCCAACCTACGAGCAGTACTTC	CASSLLQGPTYEQYF
-	TRBV5-1	-	TRBJ2-3	TGCGCCAGCAGTACTCGCGGCGAATTCACAGATACGCAGTATTTT	CASSTRGEFTDTQYF
-	TRBV6-5	few	TRBJ1-2	TGTGCCAGCAGCGAGGATGGTAGAAGGGGGTATGGCTACACCTTC	CASSEDGRRGYGYTF
TRBD1	TRBV5-5	-	TRBJ2-7	TGTGCCAGCAGCTTGGGGACAGGGCTTTACGCCGAGCAGTACTTC	CASSLGTGLYAEQYF
TRBD2	TRBV2	few	TRBJ2-3	TGTGCCACCATGGGGTGGAGGCGGGAGGGCGCAGATACGCAGTATTTT	CATMGWRREGADTQYF
TRBD1	TRBV5-4	-	TRBJ2-6	TGTGCCAGCAGCACCCCTAGACAGGGAATTCGTTCTGGGGCCAACGTCCTGACTTTC	CASSTPRQGIRSGANVLTF
-	TRBV5-1	few	TRBJ1-2	TGCGCCAGCAGCTTGCTGAGTCCAAACTATGGCTACACCTTC	CASSLLSPNYGYTF
-	TRBV11-1	few	TRBJ2-7	TGTGCCAGCAGCTTTGTGCAGAAGAACGAGCAGTACTTC	CASSFVQKNEQYF
-	TRBV9	few	TRBJ2-5	TGTGCCAGCAGCGGGAGAAGGGGGGGCTTGGTCCCAGAGACCCAGTACTTC	CASSGRRGGLVPETQYF
-	TRBV7-2	-	TRBJ2-3	TGTGCCAGCAGCTCCCAGCGGAGCACAGATACGCAGTATTTT	CASSSQRSTDTQYF
-	TRBV7-9	-	TRBJ2-3	TGTGCCAGCAGCTTAGGGGTAGGGGGTAACTCAGATACGCAGTATTTT	CASSLGVGGNSDTQYF
-	TRBV7-6	-	TRBJ2-7	TGTGCCAGCAGCTTGACGACCATGAGGTCCTACGAGCAGTACTTC	CASSLTTMRSYEQYF
-	TRBV4-1	few	TRBJ2-7	TGCGCCAGCAGCCAATGGGGACATGGGGAGCAGTACTTC	CASSQWGHGEQYF
-	TRBV11-2	few	TRBJ2-2	TGTGCCAGCAGCTTAGAACAAACGCTTGGCACCGGGGAGCTGTTTTTT	CASSLEQTLGTGELFF
TRBD1	TRBV6-5	-	TRBJ1-3	TGTGCCAGCAGTTACTATTCAGGGGGTGGAAACACCATATATTTT	CASSYYSGGGNTIYF
-	TRBV5-4	few	TRBJ2-3	TGTGCCAGCAGCTTGGCTGGCACAGATACGCAGTATTTT	CASSLAGTDTQYF
-	TRBV13	-	TRBJ1-1	TGTGCCAGCAGCTTAGGCGCACAACCAATGAACACTGAAGCTTTCTTT	CASSLGAQPMNTEAFF
TRBD1	TRBV27	few	TRBJ2-7	TGTGCCAGCAGTCCCCTCGGGACAGAGAACTACGAGCAGTACTTC	CASSPLGTENYEQYF
-	TRBV6-5	medium-sized	TRBJ2-6	TGTGCCAGCAGTTTGCGACAGTCTGGGGCCAACGTCCTGACTTTC	CASSLRQSGANVLTF
-	TRBV27	-	TRBJ2-2	TGTGCCAGCAGTTTTGGAGGGCCTCGCACCGGGGAGCTGTTTTTT	CASSFGGPRTGELFF
-	TRBV7-9	few	TRBJ1-2	TGTGCCAGCAGCCCCTCAGTCCGGGTAGGGGATGGCTACACCTTC	CASSPSVRVGDGYTF
-	TRBV7-9	-	TRBJ2-1	TGTGCCAGCAGCCTCCCAGTGCATGAGCAGTTCTTC	CASSLPVHEQFF
TRBD1	TRBV5-6	few	TRBJ1-5	TGTGCCAGCAGCCGCGGGACAGGGCTTAGCAATCAGCCCCAGCATTTT	CASSRGTGLSNQPQHF
TRBD1	TRBV4-1	-	TRBJ2-5	TGCGCCAGCAGCCCCCCTCGGGACAGGGAGGTAAAAGAGACCCAGTACTTC	CASSPPRDREVKETQYF
TRBD2	TRBV6-5	-	TRBJ2-7	TGTGCCATTATAGCGGGAGTCAGTGGCGAGCAGTACTTC	CAIIAGVSGEQYF
-	TRBV6-1	-	TRBJ1-1	TGTGCCAGCAGTGCCGGGGGGGGTATCCCTGAAGCTTTCTTT	CASSAGGGIPEAFF
-	TRBV19	few	TRBJ2-7	TGTGCCAGTAGTATCGCAGGCACCTACGAGCAGTACTTC	CASSIAGTYEQYF
-	TRBV29-1	-	TRBJ2-1	TGCAGCGTTGAAACGGCGGTAAGCTCCTGCAATGAGCAGTTCTTC	CSVETAVSSCNEQFF
-	TRBV6-1	-	TRBJ2-7	TGTGCCAGCAGTCGGAGTCCCTACGAGCAGTACTTC	CASSRSPYEQYF
TRBD2	TRBV4-1	few	TRBJ2-3	TGCGCCAGCAGCCAAGATCGTCTAGCGGGCACAGATACGCAGTATTTT	CASSQDRLAGTDTQYF
TRBD2	TRBV9	few	TRBJ2-7	TGTGCCAGCAGCGTAGGGAGCGGGAACTCCTACGAGCAGTACTTC	CASSVGSGNSYEQYF
TRBD2	TRBV6-5	-	TRBJ2-5	TGTGCCAGCAGTCTGGCGGGAGGACAAGAGACCCAGTACTTC	CASSLAGGQETQYF
-	TRBV29-1	-	TRBJ2-4	TGCAGCGTACTGATCCCGGGGAGCTCAAAAAACATTCAGTACTTC	CSVLIPGSSKNIQYF
TRBD2	TRBV28	few	TRBJ2-1	TGTGCCAGCAGTAGCGGGAGGGTATACAATGAGCAGTTCTTC	CASSSGRVYNEQFF
TRBD1	TRBV5-1	few	TRBJ2-7	TGCGCCAGCAGCTTGGGGACAGGGGTGGGCGAGCAGTACTTC	CASSLGTGVGEQYF
-	TRBV28	-	TRBJ1-2	TGTGCCAGCAGTTTAGGGGGCTGGTATGGCTACACCTTC	CASSLGGWYGYTF
TRBD1	TRBV28	many	TRBJ2-7	TGTGCCAGCAGGTTGCCCGGGACAGGCGACTACGAGCAGTACTTC	CASRLPGTGDYEQYF
-	TRBV7-8	few	TRBJ1-1	TGTGCCAGCAGCCTCCCAGGGACATGGCGGAACACTGAAGCTTTCTTT	CASSLPGTWRNTEAFF
TRBD1	TRBV7-8	-	TRBJ2-7	TGTGCCAGCAGATCGGGACAGATACCAACCTACGAGCAGTACTTC	CASRSGQIPTYEQYF
TRBD2	TRBV28	-	TRBJ2-1	TGTGCCAGCAGCCCTAGCGGGAGTTTGAATGAGCAGTTCTTC	CASSPSGSLNEQFF